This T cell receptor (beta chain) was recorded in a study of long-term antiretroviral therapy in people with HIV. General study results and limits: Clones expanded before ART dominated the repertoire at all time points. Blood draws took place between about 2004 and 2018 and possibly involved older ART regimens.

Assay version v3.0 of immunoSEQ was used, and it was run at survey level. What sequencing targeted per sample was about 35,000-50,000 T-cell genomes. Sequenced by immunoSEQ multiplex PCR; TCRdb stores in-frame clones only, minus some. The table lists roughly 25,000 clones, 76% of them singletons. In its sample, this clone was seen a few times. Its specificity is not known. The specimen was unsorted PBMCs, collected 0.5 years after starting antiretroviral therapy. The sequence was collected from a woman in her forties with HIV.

In DNA form, the CDR3 reads TGTGCCAGCAGCTTATTCCAGGGCGATGAGCAGTTCTTC. Protein: CASSLFQGDEQFF. This chain links TRBV7-9 with TRBJ2-1; D might be TRBD1 (5 bases). This CDR3 comprises 13 residues. Per germline, CDR1 SEHNR and CDR2 FQNEAQ (reference sequence). V lost 2 bases and J lost 8, with 10 bases in between.